This TCR beta chain emerged from a study of OX40 agonist ivuxolimab in advanced cancers. Study context: Hepatocellular carcinoma, melanoma, renal cell or head and neck cancer affected the dose-escalation patients.

TCRdb's copy holds only in-frame clones and misses some; the assay was immunoSEQ multiplex PCR. In the table there are 70,000 to 95,000 clones, roughly 91% of which are singletons. The sequences come from CD4+ or CD8+ T cells sorted from blood, collected in a trial of the OX40 agonist ivuxolimab. The source of this sequence is an adult with an advanced solid tumor such as melanoma, head and neck, liver or kidney cancer.

As DNA, the CDR3 is TGTGCCAGCAGCCAAGGGGGCATCTTGAACTATGGCTACACCTTC. As protein: CASSQGGILNYGYTF. V and J are TRBV7-2 and TRBJ1-2, with 7 bases that match TRBD1. The V gene end was trimmed by 5 bases and the J gene end by 2 bases; junction bases not matched to a gene: 8. Germline CDR1 reads SGHTA; CDR2 reads FQGNSA. CDR3 length: 15 amino acids.